This passage covers 26 T cell receptor beta chains from one sample sequenced in a study of metastatic and nonmetastatic thyroid tumors. Until they underwent thyroid surgery, no patient had received any treatment. MiXCR was used by TCRdb to re-call the PCR reads. The sample lists about 27,000 clones, 15% occurring once. The sequenced sample consisted of blood. Receptors were obtained from a male donor with papillary thyroid cancer or a benign thyroid nodule (not recorded which). Some clones in this sample may be carry-over from other donors' samples.

This clone was detected many times. The chain has TRBV28 and TRBJ1-2; possible D gene TRBD1, 5 bases. The V end was cut by 7 bases, the J end by 2 bases, with 17 bases between. CDR3 size: 15 residues. The germline gives CDR1 MDHEN, CDR2 SYDVKM. In nucleotides, the CDR3 is TGTGCCAGCATCCTACGGGGACTTGCAAACTATGGCTACACCTTC. This encodes CASILRGLANYGYTF.

This clone was counted many times. This sequence joins TRBV20-1 and TRBJ2-5, with 7 bases matching TRBD1. Germline trimming cut 6 bases from V and 2 bases from J; bases unmatched to any gene: 6. Per germline, CDR1 DFQATT and CDR2 SNEGSKA (reference sequence). The CDR3 runs 13 residues. As DNA, the CDR3 is TGCAGTGCCCCGACAGGGTTACAAGAGACCCAGTACTTC. This encodes CSAPTGLQETQYF.

This clone was picked up many times. The rearrangement uses TRBV20-1 and TRBJ2-2; D gene ambiguous. Germline CDR1 DFQATT, CDR2 SNEGSKA (reference sequence). The CDR3 is 16 amino acids. Trimming removed 0 bases at V and 4 bases at J, with 15 bases between. The CDR3 sequence is CSARDPSLYPTGELFF. The CDR3 DNA is TGCAGTGCTAGAGATCCTTCCCTCTACCCCACCGGGGAGCTGTTTTTT.

V gene TRBV20-1 combines with J gene TRBJ2-3; D is ambiguous. This CDR3 region has 11 residues. The germline V gene has CDR1 DFQATT and CDR2 SNEGSKA (reference sequence). The CDR3 region is CSRLGTDTQYF. The CDR3 coding sequence is TGCAGCCGATTGGGCACAGATACGCAGTATTTT.

The rearrangement uses TRBV4-1 and TRBJ2-5; D may correspond to TRBD1 or TRBD2 (6 bases each). The V and J ends lost 5 bases and 5 bases respectively, with 12 bases between them. The CDR3 is 13 residues long. Germline V gene data show CDR1 as MGHRA and CDR2 as YSYEKL. The CDR3 loop reads CASSDTGRETQYF. CDR3 in DNA: TGCGCCAGCAGCGACACAGGGAGGGAGACCCAGTACTTC.

This clone was counted ten times or more. The chain couples TRBV9 to TRBJ1-3; 7 nucleotides match TRBD1. CDR3 length: 18 amino acids. J lost 0 bases, V lost 0 bases, and 9 bases had no gene match. Germline V gene lookup returns CDR1 SGDLS and CDR2 YYNGEE. In DNA, the CDR3 is TGTGCCAGCAGCGTAGATGGGGGACAGTACCTCTCTGGAAACACCATATATTTT. Translation: CASSVDGGQYLSGNTIYF.

This clone has ten or more counts. V is TRBV3-1 and J is TRBJ2-1, with D unresolved. The germline CDR1 and CDR2 sequences are LGHDT and YNNKEL (reference sequence). There are 13 residues in the CDR3. V gave up 4 bases and J gave up 3 bases, with 7 bases separating them. The CDR3 sequence: CASSPPGYNEQFF. For the CDR3, the DNA is TGTGCCAGCAGCCCCCCGGGCTACAATGAGCAGTTCTTC.

This chain joins TRBV20-1 and TRBJ2-1; D remains unclear. Looked up from germline, CDR1 is DFQATT and CDR2 is SNEGSKA (reference sequence). The ends were cut back, 2 bases at V and 4 bases at J, with 9 bases in the middle. CDR3 length: 13 residues. The CDR3 here is CSARTTTYNEQFF. The CDR3 nucleotides read TGCAGTGCTAGAACTACGACGTACAATGAGCAGTTCTTC.

The J gene is TRBJ2-1, the V gene TRBV28; the match to TRBD1 covers 9 bases. Germline values: CDR1 MDHEN, CDR2 SYDVKM. V lost 7 bases to trimming and J lost 8 bases; unmatched junction nucleotides: 12. This CDR3 comprises 15 residues. CDR3 region: CASIPAGQGLDEQFF. The CDR3 DNA is TGTGCCAGCATTCCGGCCGGACAGGGGTTGGATGAGCAGTTCTTC. Based on the CDR3 plus reference TRBV28 and TRBJ2-1, the full variable domain is DVKVTQSSRYLVKRTGEKVFLECVQDMDHENMFWYRQDPGLGLRLIYFSYDVKMKEKGDIPEGYSVSREKKERFSLILESASTNQTSMYLCASIPAGQGLDEQFFGPGTRLTVL.

This clone was recorded many times. This chain joins TRBV18 and TRBJ2-6, with D hard to call. This CDR3 is built from 13 residues. The germline V gene encodes CDR1 KGHSH and CDR2 LQKENI. V shed 6 bases and J shed 0 bases, with 3 bases lying between them. The CDR3 region has the DNA TGTGCCAGCTCCCCCTCTGGGGCCAACGTCCTGACTTTC. It specifies CASSPSGANVLTF. The variable domain in full, completed from reference TRBV18 and TRBJ2-6, reads NAGVMQNPRHLVRRRGQEARLRCSPMKGHSHVYWYRQLPEEGLKFMVYLQKENIIDESGMPKERFSAEFPKEGPSILRIQQVVRGDSAAYFCASSPSGANVLTFGAGSRLTVL.

There are many counts of this clone. The V call is TRBV7-9, the J call TRBJ2-7; D might be TRBD1 (6 bases). The CDR3 is made up of 13 amino acids. Germline-derived CDR1 and CDR2 are SEHNR and FQNEAQ (reference sequence). Between the trimmed V and J ends, which lost 5 bases and 2 bases, there was a span of 10 bases. This chain's CDR3 is CASSPRDTYEQYF. The CDR3 DNA follows: TGTGCCAGCAGCCCCCGGGACACCTACGAGCAGTACTTC.

The sample holds a few counts of this clone. Sequence at one end of the junction differs from germline and may be a read error. The chain is built from TRBV6-2 or TRBV6-3 and TRBJ2-7; 8 nucleotides align to TRBD1. There are 14 residues in the CDR3. Per germline, CDR1 MNHEY and CDR2 SVGEGT. The CDR3 region is CASSTRDRLSEQCF. DNA of the CDR3: TGTGCCAGCAGTACCCGGGACAGGCTGAGCGAGCAGTGCTTC.

This clone showed up just a few times. The chain recombines TRBV20-1 with TRBJ2-7; 10 bases match TRBD2. The CDR3 covers 16 residues. Germline V CDR1 and CDR2: DFQATT, SNEGSKA (reference sequence). This CDR3 reads CSGTRTSGPGRYEQYF. The CDR3, as DNA: TGCAGCGGAACAAGGACTAGCGGACCCGGGCGCTACGAGCAGTACTTC.

This clone was picked up many times. Being one base from a much bigger clone, this may be a read error. The chain is built from TRBV9 and TRBJ2-3; 9 bases map to TRBD2. From germline, CDR1 is SGDLS and CDR2 YYNGEE. CDR3 length: 15 amino acids. The CDR3 coding sequence is TGTGCCAGCAGTAAGGGGGGGACTAGCACAGATATGCAGTATTTT. Translation gives CASSKGGTSTDMQYF.

This clone was observed at least ten times. V and J are TRBV5-6 and TRBJ2-7; 9 bases line up with TRBD1. The V gene's germline CDR1 is SGHDT and CDR2 YYEEEE. Trimming at V came to 3 bases and at J to 6 bases, leaving 10 bases not matched to a gene. The CDR3 sequence is 15 residues long. CDR3 DNA sequence: TGTGCCAGCAGCTCCGCCGGGACAGGGAGAGGCGAGCAGTACTTC. Translating it yields CASSSAGTGRGEQYF.

CDR3 coding DNA: TGTGCCAGCGAGTACCGCGTTAGCTCCTACAATGAGCAGTTCTTC. It translates to CASEYRVSSYNEQFF. The rearrangement joins TRBV11-2 to TRBJ2-1, with D hard to call. Trimming shortened V by 8 bases and J by 0 bases, and 14 bases separated the two germline ends. There are 15 residues in the CDR3. CDR1 and CDR2 (germline): SGHAT, FQNNGV.

In its sample, this clone was seen many times. V gene TRBV5-6 combines with J gene TRBJ1-5, with 8 bases that match TRBD1. The CDR3 covers 13 residues. J was trimmed by 6 bases and V by 4 bases; bases with no gene match: 3. Germline V gene data show CDR1 as SGHDT and CDR2 as YYEEEE. CDR3 DNA sequence: TGTGCCAGCAGCAGCACAGGGGGTCAGCCCCAGCATTTT. It specifies CASSSTGGQPQHF.

This clone was seen many times. Other DNA sequences in the sample encode the same CDR3. The J gene is TRBJ2-1, the V gene TRBV28; the match to TRBD2 covers 9 bases. CDR1 is MDHEN and CDR2 is SYDVKM in the germline V gene. V shed 10 bases and J 4 bases; nucleotides not matched to a gene: 8. CDR3 size: 14 residues. The CDR3: CATLTSGNYNEQFF. CDR3 DNA: TGTGCCACCCTGACTAGCGGCAATTACAATGAGCAGTTCTTC.

This clone was recorded at least ten times. The chain joins TRBV19 to TRBJ1-1; 7 bases line up with TRBD1. The trim removed 6 bases at V and 3 bases at J, leaving 7 bases unmatched. The CDR3 covers 14 residues. Germline CDR1 reads LNHDA; CDR2 reads SQIVND (reference sequence). The CDR3 DNA reads as TGTGCCAGTAGCCTCAGGGGGGGGGACACTGAAGCTTTCTTT. Its protein product is CASSLRGGDTEAFF.

The chain employs TRBV2 and TRBJ2-7; a weak D match, TRBD2 (6 bases). Germline values: CDR1 SNHLY, CDR2 FYNNEI. V was shortened by 7 bases and J by 5 bases, with 21 bases between the two germline ends. This CDR3 comprises 15 residues. The CDR3 is CASNSGVFSTHEQYF. DNA of the CDR3: TGTGCCAGCAACTCGGGGGTGTTTAGTACTCACGAGCAGTACTTC.

This clone was seen ten or more times. A much larger clone differs by one base, so this may be a read error. The chain links TRBV12-3 or TRBV12-4 to TRBJ2-1; 8 bases fit TRBD1. The CDR3 length is 14 residues. CDR3 nucleotides: TGTGCCAGCAGTTTGACAGGGGATTACGATGAGCAGCTCTTC. It translates to CASSLTGDYDEQLF.

In its sample, this clone is medium-sized. The chain carries TRBV20-1 and TRBJ1-1; D possibly corresponds to TRBD1 (5 bases). The germline V gene has CDR1 DFQATT and CDR2 SNEGSKA (reference sequence). The CDR3 totals 16 residues. V was pared by 6 bases and J by 0 bases, with 20 bases between. The CDR3 DNA reads as TGCAGTGCCCCCGGCGTAGACAGAGAAATGAACACTGAAGCTTTCTTT. This translates into CSAPGVDREMNTEAFF.

This clone was seen at least ten times. The chain uses TRBV5-4 and TRBJ2-7; 7 nucleotides line up with TRBD1. The CDR3 loop spans 13 amino acids. Germline trimming cut 0 bases from V and 5 bases from J; bases unmatched to any gene: 2. Germline CDR1 and CDR2: SGHNT and YYREEE (reference sequence). The CDR3 spells CASSLETGNEQYF. CDR3 DNA: TGTGCCAGCAGCTTGGAGACAGGGAACGAGCAGTACTTC.

This clone was detected ten times or more. The chain carries TRBV15 and TRBJ1-4, with 8 bases identical to TRBD1. The length of the CDR3 is 15 residues. Losses at the gene ends were 3 bases for V and 4 bases for J; bases not matched to a gene: 4. The germline V gene encodes CDR1 LNHNV and CDR2 YYDKDF (reference sequence). CDR3 protein: CATSRGGQVNEKLFF. DNA of the CDR3: TGTGCCACCAGCAGGGGGGGACAGGTTAATGAAAAACTGTTTTTT. Combining the CDR3 with reference TRBV15 and TRBJ1-4 gives the whole variable domain DAMVIQNPRYQVTQFGKPVTLSCSQTLNHNVMYWYQQKSSQAPKLLFHYYDKDFNNEADTPDNFQSRRPNTSFCFLDIRSPGLGDTAMYLCATSRGGQVNEKLFFGSGTQLSVL.

The table lists this clone with many counts. V gene TRBV5-1 combines with J gene TRBJ2-7; TRBD1 or TRBD2 may be the D gene (5 bases each). The germline CDR1 and CDR2 sequences are SGHRS and YFSETQ. Trimming removed 7 bases at V and 2 bases at J, with 13 bases between. The CDR3 runs to 13 residues. CDR3: CASARGETYEQYF. The CDR3 DNA sequence: TGCGCCAGCGCACGAGGGGAGACCTACGAGCAGTACTTC.

CDR3 in amino acids: CSARVGGNTGELFF. The CDR3 nucleotides read TGCAGTGCTAGAGTCGGGGGCAACACCGGGGAGCTGTTTTTT. V is TRBV20-1 and J is TRBJ2-2; the D gene could be TRBD1 or TRBD2 (6 bases each). The CDR3 covers 14 residues. V was cut by 1 base and J by 2 bases, with 8 bases left in between. Germline CDR1 and CDR2: DFQATT and SNEGSKA (reference sequence).